This TCR beta chain was identified during a study of monozygotic twins with inflammatory bowel disease. With regard to this clonotype: Its antigen is as yet unknown.

Study conclusions and caveats: Findings did not support one strong IBD-associated signal or clonotype.

From the 5' RACE reads, TCRdb lists one entry per CDR3 protein and no DNA. The sample has around 400,000 distinct CDR3 sequences, and its top ten clones hold under 3%. From germline, CDR1 is KGHSH and CDR2 LQKENI. This CDR3 is built from 16 residues. The specimen was blood. The source is a human donor with ulcerative colitis or Crohn's disease, or a healthy co-twin of an affected twin (not recorded which). This chain uses TRBV18 with TRBJ2-7; absent DNA, TCRdb's TRBD2 call cannot be checked. CDR3 region: CASSPRATGSSYEQYF. The full variable domain, in which reference TRBV18 and TRBJ2-7 provide the parts outside the CDR3, is NAGVMQNPRHLVRRRGQEARLRCSPMKGHSHVYWYRQLPEEGLKFMVYLQKENIIDESGMPKERFSAEFPKEGPSILRIQQVVRGDSAAYFCASSPRATGSSYEQYFGPGTRLTVT.